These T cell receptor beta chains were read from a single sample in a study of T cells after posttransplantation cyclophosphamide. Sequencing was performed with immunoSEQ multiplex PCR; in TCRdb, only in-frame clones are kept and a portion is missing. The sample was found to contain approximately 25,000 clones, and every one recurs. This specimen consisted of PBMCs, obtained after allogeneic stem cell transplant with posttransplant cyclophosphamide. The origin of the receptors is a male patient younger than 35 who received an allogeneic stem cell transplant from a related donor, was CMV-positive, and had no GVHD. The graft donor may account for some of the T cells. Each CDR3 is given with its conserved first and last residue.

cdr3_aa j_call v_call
CASSYSRSPEAFF TRBJ1-1 TRBV6-5
CASTEGQGRTMDTEAFF TRBJ1-1 TRBV23-1
CASSLGTANEKLFF TRBJ1-4 TRBV7-9
CASSGTGIRTEAFF TRBJ1-1 TRBV28
CAWSTGQGAREQYF TRBJ2-7 TRBV30
CASSNTRLAFYNEQFF TRBJ2-1 TRBV7-9
CASSLPNQGANEKLFF TRBJ1-4 TRBV7-9
CASSLDDSFEQYF TRBJ2-7 TRBV5-4
CASSSGLAGGPRETQYF TRBJ2-5 TRBV5-1
CAWGTDSGNTIYF TRBJ1-3 TRBV30
CASSFSGRGDTQYF TRBJ2-3 TRBV28
CASSSTGNGYGYTF TRBJ1-2 TRBV5-1
CASSLGWQGREQYF TRBJ2-7 TRBV5-1
CASSLRDSGRAEAFF TRBJ1-1 TRBV7-6
CSVVSGTGSSGANVLTF TRBJ2-6 TRBV29-1
CASSVDRVSYEQYF TRBJ2-7 TRBV9
CASSPSTYEQYF TRBJ2-7 TRBV11-2
CASRPPGTHTEAFF TRBJ1-1 TRBV5-1
CATSRATGYEQYF TRBJ2-7 TRBV15
CASSEREINTGELFF TRBJ2-2 TRBV2
CASSSFRGDQPQHF TRBJ1-5 TRBV6-5
CASSPFRTLNTGELFF TRBJ2-2 TRBV7-3
CASSQDQASGGGRTDTQYF TRBJ2-3 TRBV4-2
CAISEWQGTGYTF TRBJ1-2 TRBV10-3
CASSPLAGDGGELFF TRBJ2-2 TRBV4-1
CASSLAGWEKLFF TRBJ1-4 TRBV6-5
CASSVAGGPNNEQFF TRBJ2-1 TRBV9
CASSRGQANYGYTF TRBJ1-2 TRBV7-9
CASSWWGVDSPLHF TRBJ1-6 TRBV5-6
CASSLDRWARGPTGELFF TRBJ2-2 TRBV28
CASRRLDRVTEAFF TRBJ1-1 TRBV27
CASSGGELYNEQFF TRBJ2-1 TRBV27
CASSLWPGRSYNEQFF TRBJ2-1 TRBV5-6
CASTVLSSGANVLTF TRBJ2-6 TRBV18
CASIAFSQEDTGELFF TRBJ2-2 TRBV19
CASSADRPGRPQHF TRBJ1-5 TRBV6-1
CASSKKLLAGVLDTQYF TRBJ2-3 TRBV7-9
CATSSTSDFEDTQYF TRBJ2-3 TRBV6-1
CASSIEGAPAGSKNIQYF TRBJ2-4 TRBV19
CASSHRTHSYNEQFF TRBJ2-1 TRBV4-1
CASRYRAGIGYTF TRBJ1-2 TRBV7-2
CASSRPGSGIYEQYF TRBJ2-7 TRBV6-5
CAISESTGGNGNTIYF TRBJ1-3 TRBV10-3
CASSGWSSYEQYF TRBJ2-7 TRBV2
CASSRGQGYQETQYF TRBJ2-5 TRBV5-1
CASSPRQGSYEQYF TRBJ2-7 TRBV5-1
CAISESWGGDYGYTF TRBJ1-2 TRBV10-3
CASSSPRDRGLYEQYF TRBJ2-7 TRBV11-2